These T cell receptor beta chains were read from a single sample in a study of beta chain features in type 1 diabetes. Only in-frame clones appear in the TCRdb table, and some are missing; sequencing was by immunoSEQ multiplex PCR. The table shows almost 350,000 clones, with 9.3% occurring only once. Sequencing was done on a sample of central memory CD4+ T cells from blood. Source of these receptors: a man aged 25 to 45 with type 1 diabetes. The CDR3 runs from the conserved cysteine through the conserved F or W. Rows may omit the clone size; those that give it use once, few, many or a size class.

CASSPARGNTQYF TRBV5-1 13 - TRBJ2-3
CASSPSSRGTQYF TRBV4-2 13 few TRBJ2-3
CASSRDTTDTQYF TRBV11-3 13 - TRBJ2-3
CSVGRRGREQFF TRBV29-1 12 few TRBJ2-1
CASSVSAGTYEQYF TRBV25-1 14 few TRBJ2-7
CASSDRGAHQDTQYF TRBV2 15 few TRBJ2-3
CASSQRLAGGADTQYF TRBV7-9 16 many TRBJ2-3
CAISDDRPSYNEQFF TRBV10-3 15 few TRBJ2-1
CASRAEMNTEAFF TRBV5-1 13 - TRBJ1-1
CAIGTGGYEQYF TRBV10-3 12 - TRBJ2-7
CASSLGLGYPDTQYF TRBV7-2 15 - TRBJ2-3
CASSFTGTGNTIYF TRBV27 14 few TRBJ1-3
CASRGTGRNEQFF TRBV19 13 - TRBJ2-1
CASSLSPDTQYF TRBV11-3 12 few TRBJ2-3
CASSTTRTSGSYNEQFF TRBV27 17 few TRBJ2-1
CASSGTGAIYEQYF TRBV5-1 14 few TRBJ2-7
CASSSGASETQYF TRBV7-2 13 - TRBJ2-5
CASSDGLTGTDTQYF TRBV10-1 15 few TRBJ2-3
CASSPQLAGGPETQYF TRBV11-2 16 - TRBJ2-5
CASSWDATEAFF TRBV5-1 12 few TRBJ1-1
CASSLGAGGGNIQYF TRBV7-9 15 - TRBJ2-4
CASSLQGDQPQHF TRBV19 13 - TRBJ1-5
CASSPLRGSGSNSPLHF TRBV2 17 few TRBJ1-6
CASSQSFPAGELFF TRBV4-3 14 few TRBJ2-2
CASSTGTVPSTDTQYF TRBV18 16 many TRBJ2-3
CASRTGGNQPQHF TRBV6-5 13 - TRBJ1-5
CASSLWGQGSYEQYF TRBV11-2 15 - TRBJ2-7
CASSQQNYGYTF TRBV28 12 few TRBJ1-2
CASRQLAGGINEQFF TRBV27 15 - TRBJ2-1
CASGLGDFTNIQYF TRBV12-5 14 few TRBJ2-4
CASSVLSGPTDTQYF TRBV9 15 few TRBJ2-3
CASSFGGANTEAFF TRBV7-9 14 few TRBJ1-1
CSVEDRTGAPNAQFF TRBV29-1 15 few TRBJ2-1
CASSLRDRRSLNTEAFF TRBV5-6 17 - TRBJ1-1
CASSQSLAASTDTQYF TRBV27 16 few TRBJ2-3
CAWSDAPLGGAKNIQYF TRBV30 17 - TRBJ2-4
CASSLAVGRSSYEQYF TRBV7-8 16 - TRBJ2-7
CAWSRDFSTDTQYF TRBV30 14 few TRBJ2-3
CAWSEGNYGYTF TRBV30 12 - TRBJ1-2
CASSYGLGRDGYTF TRBV6-6 14 few TRBJ1-2
CASFAAGGNTGELFF TRBV7-8 15 - TRBJ2-2